This T cell receptor (beta chain) comes out of a study of shared clonotypes between healthy human individuals. Naive CD8 populations comprised CD45RO-negative cells positively selected for CCR7, excluding terminally differentiated effector memory CD45RA+ cells. Caucasian adults residing in Nashville, Tennessee made up all the donors. This table comes from immunoSEQ multiplex PCR, and its TCRdb copy is limited to in-frame clones, with some not included. The sample has about 2 million clones; about 95% are singletons. CDR1 is MGHRA, CDR2 YSYEKL, per germline. Trimming shortened V by 4 bases and J by 3 bases, and 10 bases separated the two germline ends. This CDR3 is built from 13 residues. Study-level results: It was expected that sequencing depth would affect clonotype sharing among donors. Generally, estimated richness proved larger in naive subsets than it did in memory subsets.

Note on this clone: Its specificity is not known.

The sequenced material came from naive CD8+ T cells sorted from blood. This chain joins TRBV4-1 and TRBJ2-7; possibly TRBD1 for D (5 bases). The sequence came from a man aged 18 to 29 in good health. CDR3 in amino acids: CASSLDILYEQYF. In nucleotides, the CDR3 is TGCGCCAGCAGCCTGGACATACTCTACGAGCAGTACTTC.